This record looks at one T cell receptor (beta chain) sequence and its context. This specimen belongs to a study of T cells of healthy individuals. TCRdb re-called the 5' RACE reads with MiXCR, one entry per CDR3 protein. This sample has tens of thousands of distinct CDR3 sequences, with roughly 17% found just once. V shed 0 bases and J shed 3 bases, with 12 bases lying between them. The CDR3 loop spans 15 amino acids. Germline values: CDR1 MNHEY, CDR2 SVGAGI. The rearrangement uses TRBV6-5 and TRBJ2-7; D remains ambiguous. This receptor was identified in a human donor in good health. The CDR3 sequence: CASSYSSEMRYEQYF. The CDR3 DNA sequence: TGTGCCAGCAGTTACTCCTCGGAAATGCGCTACGAGCAGTACTTC.